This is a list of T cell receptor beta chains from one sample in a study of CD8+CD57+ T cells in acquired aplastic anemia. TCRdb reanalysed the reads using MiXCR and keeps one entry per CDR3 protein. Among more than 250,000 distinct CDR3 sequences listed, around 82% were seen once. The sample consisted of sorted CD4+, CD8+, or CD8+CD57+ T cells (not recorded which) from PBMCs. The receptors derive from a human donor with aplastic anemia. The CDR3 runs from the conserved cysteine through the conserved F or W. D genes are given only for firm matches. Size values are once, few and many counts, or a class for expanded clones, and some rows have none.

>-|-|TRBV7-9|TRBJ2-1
TGTGCCAGCAGCCTTCAAAGAAGGGCCCGGGGCGAGGAGCAGTTCTTC
CASSLQRRARGEEQFF
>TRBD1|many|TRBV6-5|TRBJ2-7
TGTGCCAGCAGCCAGGGGACAGGCTACGAGCAGTACTTC
CASSQGTGYEQYF
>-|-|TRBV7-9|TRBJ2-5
TGTGCCAGCAGCAGTGCCGACAGCACAGAAGCCTTGTTCTTC
CASSSADSTEALFF
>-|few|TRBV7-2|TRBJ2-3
TGTGCCAGCAGCGCAGGTTCTGGGTCACCCCCCCACTTTTTT
CASSAGSGSPPHFF
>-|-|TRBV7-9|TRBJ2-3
TGTGCCAGCAGCTTGAGGGGGGGCGGCTATAATTCACCCTACTTC
CASSLRGGGYNSPYF
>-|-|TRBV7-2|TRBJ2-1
TGTGCCAGCAGCTTAATTGAGGACAGCAAGCAGTTCTTC
CASSLIEDSKQFF
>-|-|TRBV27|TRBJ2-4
TGTGCCAGCAGTGTAGGGATAAGGGCTTCAAACATTCAGTACTTC
CASSVGIRASNIQYF
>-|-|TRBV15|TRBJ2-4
TGTGCCAGCAGCTTAGATCTGCAGGGGAACATTCAGTACTTC
CASSLDLQGNIQYF
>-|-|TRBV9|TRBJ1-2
TGTGCCAGCAGCGTAGAAGGGGTTTCGTCGCAGCCCCGCTACACCTTC
CASSVEGVSSQPRYTF
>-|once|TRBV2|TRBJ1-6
TGTGCCAGCAGGGTAGGACCCAATGCACCCCTCCATTTT
CASRVGPNAPLHF
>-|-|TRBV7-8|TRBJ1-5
TGTGCCAGCAGCTTATCGTATTCTTACACACATACGCATTTT
CASSLSYSYTHTHF
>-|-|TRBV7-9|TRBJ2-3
TGTGCCAGCGGGTACGGGGGAAGCGATACGAAGTATTTT
CASGYGGSDTKYF
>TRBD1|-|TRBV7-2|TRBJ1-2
TGTGCCAGCAGCCGTGAGGGTGGCAGGGGGCCTGGTTATGGCTACACCTTC
CASSREGGRGPGYGYTF
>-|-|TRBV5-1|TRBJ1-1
TGTGCCAGCAGCTATAATGTGACAGAGAACACTGAAGCTTTCTTT
CASSYNVTENTEAFF
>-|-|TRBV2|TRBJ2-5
TGTGCCAGCGGGGATCCTGGCACTAGCAGGAGGGATGAGACCCAGTACTTC
CASGDPGTSRRDETQYF
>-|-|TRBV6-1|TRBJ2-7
TGTGCCAGCAGGGAGGGTACAGGGGGGGACTACGAGCAGTACTTC
CASREGTGGDYEQYF
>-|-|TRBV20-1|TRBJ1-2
TGCAGTGCTAGACCCACCGGCCGGGACAATGGCTACACCTTC
CSARPTGRDNGYTF
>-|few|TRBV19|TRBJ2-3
TGTGCCAGTAGTATAGCTGGCGGACCCGATAAGGAGCATTTC
CASSIAGGPDKEHF